These T cell receptor beta chains were read from a single sample in a study of cytomegalovirus exposure and HLA in healthy donors. Measured with immunoSEQ multiplex PCR; TCRdb has only the in-frame clones, and not every one. Of some 130,000 clones listed, 85% to 90% are singletons. Sequencing was carried out using PBMCs. These receptors came from a woman between 18 and 29 years old in good health and CMV-seronegative. The CDR3 runs from the conserved cysteine through the conserved F or W. A D gene is named only where the DNA matches it firmly. Some rows mark clone size as missing; the rest say once, few, many or name a class of expanded clone.

d_call: TRBD1; clone_size: .; v_call: TRBV9; j_call: TRBJ2-7; cdr3_nt: TGTGCCAGCAGCTTCCGGGACAGCCCCTCCGAGCAGTACTTC; cdr3_aa: CASSFRDSPSEQYF
d_call: TRBD2; clone_size: .; v_call: TRBV7-6; j_call: TRBJ2-7; cdr3_nt: TGTGCCAGCAGCGCCCGAGCGGGATTTGGCGGTTCTGGGTCCTACGAGCAGTACTTC; cdr3_aa: CASSARAGFGGSGSYEQYF
d_call: TRBD1; clone_size: .; v_call: TRBV6-5; j_call: TRBJ2-5; cdr3_nt: TGTGCCAGCAGTTACTACAGGGGGCCCCAAGAGACCCAGTACTTC; cdr3_aa: CASSYYRGPQETQYF
d_call: TRBD1; clone_size: .; v_call: TRBV6-1; j_call: TRBJ1-4; cdr3_nt: TGTGCCAGCAGTGTGGACAGGGGAGGTGAAAAACTGTTTTTT; cdr3_aa: CASSVDRGGEKLFF
d_call: .; clone_size: .; v_call: TRBV6-1; j_call: TRBJ1-1; cdr3_nt: TGTGCCAGCAGCTATGACTCGGGCACTGAAGCTTTCTTT; cdr3_aa: CASSYDSGTEAFF
d_call: TRBD1; clone_size: .; v_call: TRBV18; j_call: TRBJ1-2; cdr3_nt: TGTGCCAGCTCACCGGGGACAGGGGTTCACGGCTACACCTTC; cdr3_aa: CASSPGTGVHGYTF
d_call: TRBD2; clone_size: .; v_call: TRBV13; j_call: TRBJ2-3; cdr3_nt: TGTGCCAGCAGCCCCCGGGCAGCGGGGGGTTCAGATACGCAGTATTTT; cdr3_aa: CASSPRAAGGSDTQYF
d_call: TRBD2; clone_size: .; v_call: TRBV18; j_call: TRBJ2-5; cdr3_nt: TGTGCCAGCTCACCCGGGACTAGCGAAGAGACCCAGTACTTC; cdr3_aa: CASSPGTSEETQYF
d_call: TRBD1; clone_size: .; v_call: TRBV18; j_call: TRBJ1-3; cdr3_nt: TGTGCCAGCTCACCGTTAAACAGGGGTGGCGGAAACACCATATATTTT; cdr3_aa: CASSPLNRGGGNTIYF
d_call: .; clone_size: .; v_call: TRBV9; j_call: TRBJ1-6; cdr3_nt: TGTGCCAGCAGCGTAGCGGGGGGCGGGTCACCCCTCCACTTT; cdr3_aa: CASSVAGGGSPLHF
d_call: TRBD2; clone_size: .; v_call: TRBV5-1; j_call: TRBJ2-5; cdr3_nt: TGCGCCAGCAGCACCTCGACTAGCGGGGGGGAAGAGACCCAGTACTTC; cdr3_aa: CASSTSTSGGEETQYF
d_call: TRBD2; clone_size: .; v_call: TRBV27; j_call: TRBJ2-5; cdr3_nt: TGTGCCAGCAGTTCCCGGGTGGGGGGGACCGAGACCCAGTACTTC; cdr3_aa: CASSSRVGGTETQYF
d_call: .; clone_size: .; v_call: TRBV7-9; j_call: TRBJ2-2; cdr3_nt: TGTGCCAGCACCGAAACAGGGAGGGACACCGGGGAGCTGTTTTTT; cdr3_aa: CASTETGRDTGELFF
d_call: TRBD1; clone_size: .; v_call: TRBV5-6; j_call: TRBJ1-2; cdr3_nt: TGTGCCAGCAGCTCGGCCGGGACAGATAATGTGTCCGGCTACACCTTC; cdr3_aa: CASSSAGTDNVSGYTF
d_call: TRBD1; clone_size: .; v_call: TRBV4-1; j_call: TRBJ2-7; cdr3_nt: TGCGCCAGCAGCACCCACTCGACAGGGCTCTACGAGCAGTACTTC; cdr3_aa: CASSTHSTGLYEQYF
d_call: .; clone_size: .; v_call: TRBV10-1; j_call: TRBJ2-3; cdr3_nt: TGCGCCAGCAGTGAGTACCCGACTGATACGCAGTATTTT; cdr3_aa: CASSEYPTDTQYF
d_call: .; clone_size: .; v_call: TRBV4-2; j_call: TRBJ2-1; cdr3_nt: TGTGCCAGCAGCCAAGATAGGGGTGGTAGGGCCAATGAGCAGTTCTTC; cdr3_aa: CASSQDRGGRANEQFF
d_call: TRBD2; clone_size: .; v_call: TRBV9; j_call: TRBJ2-1; cdr3_nt: TGTGCCAGCAGCGCTCCCCTAGCGGGGTCTGACAATGAGCAGTTCTTC; cdr3_aa: CASSAPLAGSDNEQFF
d_call: TRBD2; clone_size: .; v_call: TRBV28; j_call: TRBJ2-5; cdr3_nt: TGTGCCAGCAGTTGGGTGTTCAGCGTTGGGGGGGAAGAGACCCAGTACTTC; cdr3_aa: CASSWVFSVGGEETQYF
d_call: .; clone_size: .; v_call: TRBV5-1; j_call: TRBJ1-1; cdr3_nt: TGCGCCAGCAGCTTACAAACCTCCTCCACTGAAGCTTTCTTT; cdr3_aa: CASSLQTSSTEAFF
d_call: .; clone_size: once; v_call: TRBV5-1; j_call: TRBJ2-3; cdr3_nt: TGCGCCAGCAGCGCTGGGACTGGCCCCCTCACAGATACGCAGTATTTT; cdr3_aa: CASSAGTGPLTDTQYF
d_call: TRBD1; clone_size: .; v_call: TRBV7-9; j_call: TRBJ1-5; cdr3_nt: TGTGCCAGCAGCTTAGGAGTAGGGGGCGTTTTATGGGGTCAGCCCCAGCATTTT; cdr3_aa: CASSLGVGGVLWGQPQHF
d_call: TRBD1; clone_size: .; v_call: TRBV4-1; j_call: TRBJ2-7; cdr3_nt: TGCGCCAGCAGCCAAGATCCGGACAGGTCCTACGAGCAGTACTTC; cdr3_aa: CASSQDPDRSYEQYF
d_call: .; clone_size: .; v_call: TRBV5-1; j_call: TRBJ2-3; cdr3_nt: TGCGCCAGCAGCTTGGGGACTAACTTCCGCACAGATACGCAGTATTTT; cdr3_aa: CASSLGTNFRTDTQYF
d_call: .; clone_size: once; v_call: TRBV5-1; j_call: TRBJ1-3; cdr3_nt: TGCGCCAGCAGCTTAGCCGGGGGGTTCGTCAGCTCTGGAAACACCATATATTTT; cdr3_aa: CASSLAGGFVSSGNTIYF
d_call: .; clone_size: .; v_call: TRBV27; j_call: TRBJ2-5; cdr3_nt: TGTGCCAGCAGTCCCGTAACCGGAGGATGGGAGACCCAGTACTTC; cdr3_aa: CASSPVTGGWETQYF
d_call: TRBD1; clone_size: few; v_call: TRBV7-3; j_call: TRBJ2-2; cdr3_nt: TGTGCCAGCAGCTTAGTTCGGTTAACTGGGACAGGGGTGAAGTCCGGGGAGCTGTTTTTT; cdr3_aa: CASSLVRLTGTGVKSGELFF
d_call: TRBD2; clone_size: .; v_call: TRBV25-1; j_call: TRBJ2-5; cdr3_nt: TGTGCCAGCAGCCGTAGCGGGGCCCAAGAGACCCAGTACTTC; cdr3_aa: CASSRSGAQETQYF
d_call: .; clone_size: .; v_call: TRBV10-3; j_call: TRBJ1-5; cdr3_nt: TGTGCCATCAGTGAGTCTGAGGTCGGTAATCAGCCCCAGCATTTT; cdr3_aa: CAISESEVGNQPQHF
d_call: TRBD2; clone_size: .; v_call: TRBV7-8; j_call: TRBJ2-5; cdr3_nt: TGTGCCAGCAGCGCGGGACTAGCGGGGTCCACCCAGTACTTC; cdr3_aa: CASSAGLAGSTQYF
d_call: TRBD2; clone_size: .; v_call: TRBV7-8; j_call: TRBJ2-1; cdr3_nt: TGTGCCAGCAGCTTAATTACTAGCGGGGGGTCGACCTACAATGAGCAGTTCTTC; cdr3_aa: CASSLITSGGSTYNEQFF
d_call: TRBD1; clone_size: .; v_call: TRBV6-6; j_call: TRBJ2-7; cdr3_nt: TGTGCCAGCAGCCCCGGGACAGGGGGAGCCTTC; cdr3_aa: CASSPGTGGAF
d_call: .; clone_size: .; v_call: TRBV7-2; j_call: TRBJ1-5; cdr3_nt: TGTGCCAGCTCTCGTTCGGGGAATCAGCCCCAGCATTTT; cdr3_aa: CASSRSGNQPQHF
d_call: TRBD1; clone_size: .; v_call: TRBV6-5; j_call: TRBJ1-5; cdr3_nt: TGTGCCAGCAGTCCCGGACAGGGTCTCGGTCAGCCCCAGCATTTT; cdr3_aa: CASSPGQGLGQPQHF
d_call: TRBD1; clone_size: .; v_call: TRBV9; j_call: TRBJ2-6; cdr3_nt: TGTGCCAGCAGCGTAGAACCAGGGGGTAGCTCTGGGGCCAACGTCCTGACTTTC; cdr3_aa: CASSVEPGGSSGANVLTF
d_call: .; clone_size: .; v_call: TRBV4-2; j_call: TRBJ2-4; cdr3_nt: TGTGCCAGCAGCGCACAGGTAGCCAAAAACATTCAGTACTTC; cdr3_aa: CASSAQVAKNIQYF
d_call: .; clone_size: .; v_call: TRBV27; j_call: TRBJ2-1; cdr3_nt: TGTGCCAGCAGTTTGGGTGAGGGTGAGCAGTTCTTC; cdr3_aa: CASSLGEGEQFF
d_call: TRBD2; clone_size: .; v_call: TRBV4-2; j_call: TRBJ2-1; cdr3_nt: TGTGCCAGCAGCCCGATGGCGCTAGCGGGGGGTTATGATGAGCAGTTCTTC; cdr3_aa: CASSPMALAGGYDEQFF
d_call: TRBD1; clone_size: .; v_call: TRBV6-1; j_call: TRBJ1-1; cdr3_nt: TGTGCCAGCAGGGCACCTACAGGGGTAGCTGGTGAAGCTTTCTTT; cdr3_aa: CASRAPTGVAGEAFF
d_call: TRBD1; clone_size: .; v_call: TRBV19; j_call: TRBJ2-7; cdr3_nt: TGTGCCAGTAGTCATCGACAGGGCTCCTACGAGCAGTACTTC; cdr3_aa: CASSHRQGSYEQYF
d_call: TRBD1; clone_size: .; v_call: TRBV10-3; j_call: TRBJ1-5; cdr3_nt: TGTGCCATCAGTGAGGGGGACAGGGGTTCAGGTCAGCCCCAGCATTTT; cdr3_aa: CAISEGDRGSGQPQHF
d_call: .; clone_size: .; v_call: TRBV5-1; j_call: TRBJ1-1; cdr3_nt: TGCGCCAGCAGCTTGGCCCTATGGGGAGAGCGAACTTTCTTT; cdr3_aa: CASSLALWGERTFF
d_call: .; clone_size: .; v_call: TRBV7-8; j_call: TRBJ1-1; cdr3_nt: TGTGCCAGCAGCTTACGGGGGGCGCCAACTATGAACACTGAAGCTTTCTTT; cdr3_aa: CASSLRGAPTMNTEAFF
d_call: TRBD1; clone_size: .; v_call: TRBV6-1; j_call: TRBJ1-5; cdr3_nt: TGTGCCAGCAGTGCCTTAATCCCCCTTGATACAGGGGATAGCAATCAGCCCCAGCATTTT; cdr3_aa: CASSALIPLDTGDSNQPQHF
d_call: TRBD1; clone_size: .; v_call: TRBV28; j_call: TRBJ1-3; cdr3_nt: TGTGCCAGCAAGGGACAGGGGGTTGACACCATATATTTT; cdr3_aa: CASKGQGVDTIYF
d_call: .; clone_size: .; v_call: TRBV7-8; j_call: TRBJ1-4; cdr3_nt: TGTGCCAGCAGCTTATCCGCCTCGGGAGAAGTAACTAATGAAAAACTGTTTTTT; cdr3_aa: CASSLSASGEVTNEKLFF
d_call: .; clone_size: .; v_call: TRBV10-3; j_call: TRBJ1-1; cdr3_nt: TGTGCCATCGAAAGAGAGGGAGGGCGGGCGAACACTGAAGCTTTCTTT; cdr3_aa: CAIEREGGRANTEAFF
d_call: TRBD1; clone_size: .; v_call: TRBV6-6; j_call: TRBJ2-7; cdr3_nt: TGTGCCAGCAAAGGGACAGTAGTCCCCTACGAGCAGTACTTC; cdr3_aa: CASKGTVVPYEQYF
d_call: .; clone_size: .; v_call: TRBV7-2; j_call: TRBJ1-5; cdr3_nt: TGTGCCAGCAGCCAGGGGTTCAAAGACAGTAGCAATCAGCCCCAGCATTTT; cdr3_aa: CASSQGFKDSSNQPQHF
d_call: TRBD2; clone_size: .; v_call: TRBV5-1; j_call: TRBJ2-1; cdr3_nt: TGCGCCAGCAGCAAAGGACCCGGGACTAGCCACAATGAGCAGTTCTTC; cdr3_aa: CASSKGPGTSHNEQFF
d_call: .; clone_size: once; v_call: TRBV5-5; j_call: TRBJ1-6; cdr3_nt: TGTGCCAGCAGCTTGGATCAGACGGGGTATTCACCCCTCCACTTT; cdr3_aa: CASSLDQTGYSPLHF
d_call: TRBD1; clone_size: .; v_call: TRBV10-2; j_call: TRBJ2-3; cdr3_nt: TGCGCCAGCAAAAGAGGGGGCGGGTCAGATACGCAGTATTTT; cdr3_aa: CASKRGGGSDTQYF
d_call: .; clone_size: .; v_call: TRBV11-1; j_call: TRBJ2-7; cdr3_nt: TGTGCCAGCAGCTCCAGGACTACTAGCTCCTACGAGCAGTACTTC; cdr3_aa: CASSSRTTSSYEQYF
d_call: .; clone_size: once; v_call: TRBV4-2; j_call: TRBJ1-4; cdr3_nt: TGTGCCAGCAGCCAAATTCAGACTTCTAATGAAAAACTGTTTTTT; cdr3_aa: CASSQIQTSNEKLFF
d_call: .; clone_size: .; v_call: TRBV2; j_call: TRBJ2-2; cdr3_nt: TGTGCCAGCGACTTAACCGGGGAGCTGTTTTTT; cdr3_aa: CASDLTGELFF
d_call: .; clone_size: .; v_call: TRBV5-6; j_call: TRBJ1-5; cdr3_nt: TGTGCCAGCGGCAGGTGGGCTAACAATCAGCCCCAGCATTTT; cdr3_aa: CASGRWANNQPQHF
d_call: TRBD1; clone_size: .; v_call: TRBV11-2; j_call: TRBJ1-2; cdr3_nt: TGTGCCAGCAGCTTAGATCAGGGGGCGGACTACACCTTC; cdr3_aa: CASSLDQGADYTF
d_call: .; clone_size: few; v_call: TRBV13; j_call: TRBJ1-5; cdr3_nt: TGTGCCAGCAGCATCGGACTGGTCAATCAGCCCCAGCATTTT; cdr3_aa: CASSIGLVNQPQHF
d_call: .; clone_size: .; v_call: TRBV7-9; j_call: TRBJ2-6; cdr3_nt: TGTGCCAGCAGTTCAACATCTGGGGCCAACGTCCTGACTTTC; cdr3_aa: CASSSTSGANVLTF